These T cell receptor beta chains were read from a single sample in a study of beta chain bispecific antibodies for T cell cancers. MiXCR was run by TCRdb on the 5' RACE reads, yielding one entry per CDR3 protein. The table includes about 20,000 distinct CDR3 sequences, 2% to 2.5% detected once. Their target antigens are unknown. Sequencing was performed on healthy donor T cells cultured with leukemia cells, taken from a culture containing a bispecific antibody targeting TCR Vbeta12. These receptors all come from a human donor in good health. Some clones in this sample may be carry-over from other donors' samples. Both conserved end residues are part of each CDR3. The D gene is left open where the match is weak. Size is omitted from some rows. Given values are once, few, many or a class for expanded clones.

D gene | J gene | V gene | clone size | CDR3 length | CDR3 protein | CDR3 DNA
. | TRBJ2-1 | TRBV2 | many | 16 | CASSEARGGSYNEQFF | TGTGCCAGCAGTGAAGCAAGGGGAGGCTCCTACAATGAGCAGTTCTTC
. | TRBJ2-3 | TRBV6-6 | many | 17 | CASGSPIRTRSTDTQYF | TGTGCCAGCGGATCCCCGATCAGGACACGTAGCACAGATACGCAGTATTTT
TRBD1 | TRBJ1-4 | TRBV27 | many | 14 | CASSLSGQGEKLFF | TGTGCCAGCAGTTTATCGGGACAGGGAGAAAAACTGTTTTTT
. | TRBJ2-1 | TRBV5-1 | many | 16 | CASSYIGTASYNEQFF | TGCGCCAGCAGCTACATCGGGACGGCCAGCTACAATGAGCAGTTCTTC
. | TRBJ2-3 | TRBV20-1 | many | 15 | CSASGSLRGTDTQYF | TGCAGTGCTAGTGGGTCCCTGAGGGGCACAGATACGCAGTATTTT
TRBD1 | TRBJ1-3 | TRBV28 | many | 16 | CASSSGQGAAGNTIYF | TGTGCCAGCAGTTCGGGACAGGGGGCGGCTGGAAACACCATATATTTT
. | TRBJ1-5 | TRBV5-6 | many | 12 | CASSFRAGPQHF | TGTGCCAGCAGCTTTAGGGCGGGGCCCCAGCATTTT
. | TRBJ1-1 | TRBV7-3 | many | 12 | CASSAAGDEAFF | TGTGCCAGCAGCGCGGCAGGGGATGAAGCTTTCTTT
TRBD2 | TRBJ2-7 | TRBV20-1 | many | 15 | CSASPGERGAYEQYF | TGCAGTGCTAGTCCTGGTGAGCGGGGGGCCTACGAGCAGTACTTC
. | TRBJ1-1 | TRBV6-2/TRBV6-3 | many | 14 | CASNTRVGDTEAFF | TGTGCCAGCAATACCAGGGTTGGGGACACTGAAGCTTTCTTT
TRBD1 | TRBJ2-6 | TRBV6-2/TRBV6-3 | many | 20 | CADKESQTGTGAWGANVLTF | TGTGCCGACAAAGAGTCTCAAACCGGGACAGGGGCATGGGGGGCCAACGTCCTGACTTTC
. | TRBJ2-7 | TRBV29-1 | many | 13 | CSVASQGTYEQYF | TGCAGCGTCGCCTCTCAGGGAACCTACGAGCAGTACTTC
TRBD1 | TRBJ2-3 | TRBV7-9 | medium-sized | 17 | CASSSGTVFAVTDTQYF | TGTGCCAGCAGCTCCGGGACAGTTTTCGCGGTCACAGATACGCAGTATTTT
TRBD2 | TRBJ2-3 | TRBV5-1 | many | 14 | CASSRGESTDTQYF | TGCGCCAGCAGCCGGGGGGAAAGCACAGATACGCAGTATTTT
TRBD1 | TRBJ2-1 | TRBV19 | many | 16 | CASSNWGTEVYNEQFF | TGTGCCAGTAGTAATTGGGGGACAGAGGTCTACAATGAGCAGTTCTTC
TRBD1 | TRBJ2-7 | TRBV5-1 | many | 17 | CASSRGTDLSPIHEQYF | TGCGCCAGCAGCAGGGGGACAGACCTATCCCCTATCCACGAGCAGTACTTC
TRBD1 | TRBJ1-6 | TRBV19 | many | 15 | CASSIIAGGTSPLHF | TGTGCCAGTAGTATAATCGCAGGGGGCACTTCACCCCTCCACTTT
TRBD1 | TRBJ1-4 | TRBV7-2 | many | 15 | CASSLVGQGNEKLFF | TGTGCCAGCAGCTTAGTGGGACAGGGCAATGAAAAACTGTTTTTT
TRBD1 | TRBJ1-2 | TRBV4-2 | many | 16 | CASSQETGGLDYGYTF | TGTGCCAGCAGCCAAGAGACAGGGGGCTTAGACTATGGCTACACCTTC
TRBD2 | TRBJ2-5 | TRBV5-1 | many | 13 | CASSSGGQETQYF | TGCGCCAGCAGCTCGGGGGGCCAAGAGACCCAGTACTTC
. | TRBJ2-7 | TRBV7-6 | many | 13 | CASSLDTSYEQYF | TGTGCCAGCAGCTTAGACACTAGTTACGAGCAGTACTTC
. | TRBJ2-2 | TRBV6-6 | medium-sized | 13 | CASSFGPAERLFF | TGTGCCAGCAGTTTTGGCCCGGCGGAGCGGCTGTTTTTT
TRBD2 | TRBJ2-7 | TRBV19 | many | 14 | CASSISGAYYEQYF | TGTGCCAGTAGTATAAGCGGGGCCTACTACGAGCAGTACTTC
. | TRBJ2-1 | TRBV19 | many | 13 | CASSIATYNEQFF | TGTGCCAGTAGTATTGCGACCTACAATGAGCAGTTCTTC
. | TRBJ2-4 | TRBV20-1 | . | 13 | CSAREIAKNIQYF | TGCAGTGCTAGAGAGATAGCCAAAAACATTCAGTACTTC
. | TRBJ1-5 | TRBV4-1 | many | 18 | CASSELFLWVYSNQPQHF | TGCGCCAGCAGCGAGCTGTTTCTCTGGGTTTATAGCAATCAGCCCCAGCATTTT
. | TRBJ2-7 | TRBV6-2/TRBV6-3 | many | 13 | CASSSGRGYEQYF | TGTGCCAGCAGTTCGGGACGGGGCTACGAGCAGTACTTC
TRBD2 | TRBJ2-3 | TRBV5-1 | many | 15 | CASSFSGGNTDTQYF | TGCGCCAGCAGCTTCAGCGGGGGGAACACAGATACGCAGTATTTT
TRBD2 | TRBJ2-1 | TRBV27 | many | 15 | CASSLRAGGNNEQFF | TGTGCCAGCAGTTTACGGGCGGGGGGAAACAATGAGCAGTTCTTC
TRBD1 | TRBJ2-7 | TRBV7-3 | many | 14 | CASSSPGQAYEQYF | TGTGCCAGCAGCTCGCCGGGACAGGCCTACGAGCAGTACTTC
. | TRBJ2-5 | TRBV21-1 | many | 14 | CASSTRTGHETQYF | TGTGCCAGCAGCACCCGGACAGGGCACGAGACCCAGTACTTC
TRBD2 | TRBJ2-1 | TRBV7-3 | many | 20 | CASSPLGLAGGPSSYNEQFF | TGTGCCAGCAGCCCTCTGGGACTAGCGGGGGGTCCCAGCTCCTACAATGAGCAGTTCTTC
TRBD2 | TRBJ2-5 | TRBV20-1 | many | 17 | CSARDNRGLAVQETQYF | TGCAGTGCTAGAGATAACCGGGGACTAGCGGTACAAGAGACCCAGTACTTC
TRBD1 | TRBJ2-3 | TRBV12-3/TRBV12-4 | many | 14 | CASSPTGVTDTQYF | TGTGCCAGCAGTCCCACAGGGGTCACAGATACGCAGTATTTT
. | TRBJ2-3 | TRBV9 | many | 15 | CASSPIGGGGDTQYF | TGTGCCAGCAGCCCCATTGGCGGGGGCGGGGATACGCAGTATTTT
. | TRBJ2-1 | TRBV5-1 | . | 14 | CASSLLGAGNEQFF | TGCGCCAGCAGCTTGCTCGGGGCTGGCAATGAGCAGTTCTTC
. | TRBJ2-2 | TRBV10-2 | many | 13 | CASSRTVTGELFF | TGCGCCAGCAGTCGGACTGTCACCGGGGAGCTGTTTTTT
. | TRBJ1-1 | TRBV20-1 | many | 14 | CSARMDILNTEAFF | TGCAGTGCTAGGATGGACATTTTGAACACTGAAGCTTTCTTT